This T cell receptor (beta chain) was found in a study of CD8+CD57+ T cells in acquired aplastic anemia. Study-wide context: Sorted CD4+ and CD8+ cells yielded DNA averaging approximately 3 ug.

TCR beta VDJ and CDR3 were profiled, and genomic DNA was the template. In TCRdb, the reads were re-called with MiXCR into one record per CDR3 protein. Here the sample spans some 180,000 distinct CDR3 sequences, 50% to 65% being singletons. The CDR3 spans 14 residues. J gave up 3 bases and V 5 bases, and 6 bases lay outside the gene matches. Germline CDR1 is SGHTS and CDR2 is YDEGEE. Patients chosen for sequencing had shown CD8+CD57+ cell expansion by flow cytometry. This clonotype was observed once. This TCR was recovered from a human donor with aplastic anemia. The sequenced material came from sorted CD4+, CD8+, or CD8+CD57+ T cells (not recorded which) from PBMCs. The V and J genes are TRBV5-8 and TRBJ2-7; TRBD2 matches 9 bases. The CDR3 loop reads CASSQAGGGYEQYF. Written as DNA, the CDR3 is TGTGCCAGCAGTCAAGCGGGGGGAGGCTACGAGCAGTACTTC.